What follows are 28 T cell receptor beta chains derived from one specimen sequenced in a study of OX40 agonist ivuxolimab in advanced cancers. Sequencing used immunoSEQ multiplex PCR; TCRdb keeps in-frame clones, though not all of them. Among under 85,000 clones, approximately 95% were seen once, and the ten largest hold roughly 11%. Source: CD4+ or CD8+ T cells sorted from blood, taken in a trial of the OX40 agonist ivuxolimab. The origin of the receptors is an adult with an advanced solid tumor such as melanoma, head and neck, liver or kidney cancer.

This chain uses TRBV30 with TRBJ1-2; no firm D call. Germline assignment: CDR1 GTSNPN and CDR2 SVGIG (reference sequence). Trimming stripped 3 bases from V and 5 bases from J, with 19 bases between. This CDR3 spans 15 amino acids. The CDR3 region is CAWRRKSRRSYGYTF. The CDR3, as DNA: TGTGCCTGGAGGCGGAAGAGCAGGAGGAGTTATGGCTACACCTTC.

This chain links TRBV9 with TRBJ1-2; unclear D gene. Trimming removed 3 bases from V and 6 bases from J, with 6 bases in between. Germline V gene sequence: CDR1 SGDLS, CDR2 YYNGEE. The length of the CDR3 is 11 residues. CDR3 region: CASSDRDGYTF. The CDR3 DNA reads TGTGCCAGCAGCGACCGAGATGGCTACACCTTC.

This chain uses TRBV27 with TRBJ2-7, with D unresolved. The V gene's germline CDR1 is MNHEY and CDR2 SMNVEV (reference sequence). CDR3 length: 16 residues. V gave up 3 bases and J gave up 5 bases, with 20 bases separating them. CDR3 DNA sequence: TGTGCCAGCAGTTTGTTGGTTGACCCCCCATCGAACGAGCAGTACTTC. Encoded protein: CASSLLVDPPSNEQYF.

This chain joins TRBV5-6 and TRBJ2-7, with a weak D call TRBD1 (6 bases). Trimming pared 0 bases from V and 6 bases from J, leaving 13 bases between. CDR1 and CDR2 from the germline V gene are SGHDT and YYEEEE. This CDR3 is built from 14 residues. The CDR3 here is CASSLGAWGPEQYF. DNA for the CDR3: TGTGCCAGCAGCTTGGGGGCCTGGGGGCCCGAGCAGTACTTC.

This clone was picked up one time. J is TRBJ2-3 and V is TRBV28, with 9 bases aligning to TRBD2. The CDR3 contains 16 residues. The trim removed 0 bases at V and 5 bases at J, leaving 6 bases unmatched. Germline lookup yields CDR1 MDHEN and CDR2 SYDVKM. The CDR3 spells CASSLWAGGPQDTQYF. For the CDR3, the DNA is TGTGCCAGCAGTTTATGGGCGGGAGGGCCACAAGATACGCAGTATTTT. Using reference TRBV28 and TRBJ2-3 for the parts outside the CDR3, the full variable domain is DVKVTQSSRYLVKRTGEKVFLECVQDMDHENMFWYRQDPGLGLRLIYFSYDVKMKEKGDIPEGYSVSREKKERFSLILESASTNQTSMYLCASSLWAGGPQDTQYFGPGTRLTVL.

The rearrangement uses TRBV5-6 and TRBJ1-5; perhaps TRBD1 as D (5 bases). CDR1 is SGHDT, CDR2 YYEEEE, per germline. This CDR3 has 15 amino acids. Trimming removed 1 base from V and 3 bases from J, with 11 bases in between. The chain's CDR3 is CASSLWRGLNQPQHF. CDR3 sequence (DNA): TGTGCCAGCAGCTTGTGGAGGGGCCTCAATCAGCCCCAGCATTTT.

This clone appeared once. The chain has TRBV5-1 and TRBJ2-7; D might be TRBD2 (6 bases). From germline, CDR1 is SGHRS and CDR2 YFSETQ. The V gene lost 0 bases and the J gene lost 1 base, with 14 bases spanning the gap. This CDR3 region has 16 residues. The CDR3 here is CASSLGPAGRSYEQYF. DNA for the CDR3: TGCGCCAGCAGCTTGGGCCCTGCGGGAAGGTCCTACGAGCAGTACTTC.

V gene TRBV5-1 combines with J gene TRBJ2-7, with 7 positions matching TRBD1. Germline CDR1 reads SGHRS; CDR2 reads YFSETQ. This CDR3 region has 15 residues. V trimming: 2 bases; J trimming: 2 bases; junction bases outside the gene matches: 7. The CDR3 DNA sequence: TGCGCCAGCAGCTTAACAGGGGCGAGACCCTACGAGCAGTACTTC. Translation gives CASSLTGARPYEQYF.

This clone was recorded only once. The chain carries TRBV10-2 and TRBJ2-2; tentatively, D is TRBD1 or TRBD2 (6 bases each). The germline V and J ends were trimmed by 6 bases and 1 base, with 15 bases remaining between them. Germline lookup yields CDR1 WSHSY and CDR2 SAAADI. CDR3 size: 16 residues. The CDR3 region is CASRDRLGGNTGELFF. The CDR3 DNA follows: TGCGCCAGCAGAGACCGACTAGGGGGGAACACCGGGGAGCTGTTTTTT.

The V gene is TRBV13, the J gene TRBJ2-3; weak D call: TRBD2 (5 bases). CDR1 PRHDT and CDR2 FYEKMQ come from the germline V gene (reference sequence). The germline V and J ends were trimmed by 5 bases and 3 bases, with 15 bases remaining between them. There are 15 residues in the CDR3. CDR3 sequence reads: CASSTKRSPTDTQYF. As DNA, the CDR3 is TGTGCCAGCAGCACTAAGCGGTCCCCAACAGATACGCAGTATTTT. The whole variable domain, remainder taken from reference TRBV13 and TRBJ2-3, is AAGVIQSPRHLIKEKRETATLKCYPIPRHDTVYWYQQGPGQDPQFLISFYEKMQSDKGSIPDRFSAQQFSDYHSELNMSSLELGDSALYFCASSTKRSPTDTQYFGPGTRLTVL.

The chain recombines TRBV9 with TRBJ1-1, with D tentatively TRBD1 (6 bases). CDR1 and CDR2 from the germline V gene are SGDLS and YYNGEE. The CDR3 consists of 15 residues. Trimming shortened V by 4 bases and J by 1 base, and 14 bases separated the two germline ends. The CDR3 here is CASSHTGGPNTEAFF. The CDR3 nucleotides read TGTGCCAGCAGCCACACCGGGGGGCCGAACACTGAAGCTTTCTTT.

This clone was detected once. The V call is TRBV13, the J call TRBJ1-2; maybe TRBD1 (6 bases). Looked up from germline, CDR1 is PRHDT and CDR2 is FYEKMQ (reference sequence). Trimming took off 5 bases at V and 6 bases at J, with 10 bases between the two ends. This CDR3 region has 12 residues. As DNA, the CDR3 is TGTGCCAGCAGCCCCAGGGGTAATGGCTACACCTTC. This sequence encodes CASSPRGNGYTF.

The rearrangement links TRBV5-8 to TRBJ2-7; no clear D. There are 12 residues in the CDR3. From germline, CDR1 is SGHTS and CDR2 YDEGEE. V was cut by 0 bases and J by 7 bases, with 8 bases left in between. The CDR3 is CASSLGLREQYF. The CDR3 bases are TGTGCCAGCAGCTTGGGACTGAGGGAGCAGTACTTC.

The chain is built from TRBV28 and TRBJ1-1; unclear D gene. Trimming took 2 bases from V and 0 from J, leaving 10 bases between them. From germline, CDR1 is MDHEN and CDR2 SYDVKM. There are 15 residues in the CDR3. CDR3 bases: TGTGCCAGCAGTTTAGTCGGTGGCATGAACACTGAAGCTTTCTTT. It encodes CASSLVGGMNTEAFF.

The chain is built from TRBV11-3 and TRBJ2-1; D unresolved. CDR1 and CDR2 (germline): SGHNT, YENEEA. The germline V and J ends were trimmed by 3 bases and 2 bases, with 11 bases remaining between them. The CDR3 sequence is 15 residues long. The chain's CDR3 is CASSFLAEPYNEQFF. The CDR3 bases are TGTGCCAGCAGCTTTCTTGCGGAGCCCTACAATGAGCAGTTCTTC.

V is TRBV28 and J is TRBJ1-2; no clear D gene. Germline loops: CDR1 MDHEN, CDR2 SYDVKM. The CDR3 loop spans 16 amino acids. Deletions cut 5 bases from V and 4 bases from J, with 20 bases between. The CDR3 DNA reads as TGTGCCAGCAGTAGGTTATTAGGTACACCCCCCTATGGCTACACCTTC. Translated, it gives CASSRLLGTPPYGYTF.

The rearrangement joins TRBV15 to TRBJ1-1; D uncertain. Germline CDR1 is LNHNV and CDR2 is YYDKDF (reference sequence). This CDR3 contains 15 residues. Trimming took 3 bases from V and 6 from J, leaving 17 bases between them. CDR3 sequence: CATSSPAFRGPEAFF. The CDR3 coding sequence is TGTGCCACCAGCAGCCCGGCCTTTCGGGGTCCTGAAGCTTTCTTT.

The V gene is TRBV28, the J gene TRBJ2-7; TRBD1 agrees at 10 bases. The CDR3 loop spans 17 amino acids. Looked up from germline, CDR1 is MDHEN and CDR2 is SYDVKM. V dropped 6 bases and J dropped 3; count of bases not matched to a gene: 14. Here the CDR3 reads CASSLIRRDRGVYEQYF. CDR3 nucleotide sequence: TGTGCCAGCAGCCTTATCCGAAGGGACAGGGGCGTCTACGAGCAGTACTTC. The whole variable domain, filled in from reference TRBV28 and TRBJ2-7, reads DVKVTQSSRYLVKRTGEKVFLECVQDMDHENMFWYRQDPGLGLRLIYFSYDVKMKEKGDIPEGYSVSREKKERFSLILESASTNQTSMYLCASSLIRRDRGVYEQYFGPGTRLTVT.

As DNA, the CDR3 is TGCGCCAGCAGCTTGGTGGGCAGTTCCTACGAGCAGTACTTC. Protein: CASSLVGSSYEQYF. The chain combines TRBV5-1 with TRBJ2-7, with D unresolved. The germline CDR1 and CDR2 sequences are SGHRS and YFSETQ. This CDR3 has 14 residues. V lost 0 bases, J lost 1 base, and 8 bases lay in between.

The rearrangement joins TRBV4-1 to TRBJ2-7; 7 positions match TRBD1. This CDR3 contains 17 residues. In germline, CDR1 is MGHRA, CDR2 YSYEKL. The V and J ends lost 0 bases and 4 bases, in that order; junction bases with no gene match: 12. The CDR3 DNA reads as TGCGCCAGCAGCCAAGACCCTTTGAACAGGGGTGGGTACGAGCAGTACTTC. Protein product: CASSQDPLNRGGYEQYF.

This chain uses TRBV30 with TRBJ1-2, with a possible D match to TRBD1 (6 bases). V was cut by 3 bases and J by 5 bases, with 13 bases left in between. CDR3 size: 13 residues. Germline lookup yields CDR1 GTSNPN and CDR2 SVGIG (reference sequence). CDR3 loop: CAWSETGFYGYTF. CDR3 DNA sequence: TGTGCCTGGAGCGAGACAGGTTTTTATGGCTACACCTTC.

The chain recombines TRBV29-1 with TRBJ2-2; 8 nucleotides align to TRBD2. Looked up from germline, CDR1 is SQVTM and CDR2 is ANQGSEA. The CDR3 has 15 residues. The V segment lost 3 bases and the J segment 6 bases; nucleotides outside the gene matches: 9. CDR3 nucleotides: TGCAGCGTTGAGCTATGGCGGGAGGAAGCCGGGGAGCTGTTTTTT. It encodes CSVELWREEAGELFF.

The chain couples TRBV9 to TRBJ2-7, with TRBD2 identical over 8 bases. Trimming cost V 4 bases and J 5 bases; bases outside gene matches: 2. CDR1 and CDR2 (germline): SGDLS, YYNGEE. CDR3 length equals 12 residues. CDR3 loop: CASSNSGNEQYF. For the CDR3, the DNA is TGTGCCAGCAGCAATAGCGGGAACGAGCAGTACTTC.

The rearrangement links TRBV11-2 to TRBJ2-7; 9 nucleotides agree with TRBD1. The CDR3 loop spans 14 amino acids. In germline, CDR1 is SGHAT, CDR2 FQNNGV. The V segment lost 5 bases and the J segment 5 bases; nucleotides outside the gene matches: 7. CDR3 sequence reads: CASSGTGTWNEQYF. The CDR3 nucleotides are TGTGCCAGCAGCGGGACAGGGACATGGAACGAGCAGTACTTC. The full variable domain, in which reference TRBV11-2 and TRBJ2-7 provide the parts outside the CDR3, is EAGVAQSPRYKIIEKRQSVAFWCNPISGHATLYWYQQILGQGPKLLIQFQNNGVVDDSQLPKDRFSAERLKGVDSTLKIQPAKLEDSAVYLCASSGTGTWNEQYFGPGTRLTVT.

The chain employs TRBV11-2 and TRBJ2-7, with TRBD1 as a possible D gene (6 bases). The germline CDR1 and CDR2 sequences are SGHAT and FQNNGV. This CDR3 is built from 16 residues. Trimming pared 2 bases from V and 5 bases from J, leaving 19 bases between. The CDR3 nucleotides read TGTGCCAGCAGCTTAAGTAGGCTCAGGGGCCTTCACGAGCAGTACTTC. Its translation: CASSLSRLRGLHEQYF.

The chain has TRBV4-1 and TRBJ1-2, with D perhaps TRBD1 (6 bases). Germline assignment: CDR1 MGHRA and CDR2 YSYEKL. The CDR3 covers 13 residues. V was clipped by 4 bases and J by 8 bases, with 14 bases between them. The CDR3 sequence is CASSPQGSDGYTF. In DNA form, the CDR3 reads TGCGCCAGCAGCCCACAGGGATCTGACGGCTACACCTTC.

V is TRBV7-9 and J is TRBJ1-1; D is ambiguous. Per the germline V gene, CDR1 is SEHNR and CDR2 is FQNEAQ (reference sequence). Trimming removed 1 base at V and 5 bases at J, with 20 bases between. The CDR3 extends over 17 amino acids. The DNA for the CDR3 is TGTGCCAGCAGCTTAGAGAGGGAGATGGGATTTCGGACTGAAGCTTTCTTT. Translated: CASSLEREMGFRTEAFF.

The chain employs TRBV30 and TRBJ1-4; D call uncertain. From germline, CDR1 is GTSNPN and CDR2 SVGIG (reference sequence). This CDR3 comprises 15 residues. V was pared by 0 bases and J by 3 bases, with 11 bases between. The CDR3 loop reads CAWSVSGSANEKLFF. CDR3 nucleotides: TGTGCCTGGAGTGTATCGGGATCTGCTAATGAAAAACTGTTTTTT.